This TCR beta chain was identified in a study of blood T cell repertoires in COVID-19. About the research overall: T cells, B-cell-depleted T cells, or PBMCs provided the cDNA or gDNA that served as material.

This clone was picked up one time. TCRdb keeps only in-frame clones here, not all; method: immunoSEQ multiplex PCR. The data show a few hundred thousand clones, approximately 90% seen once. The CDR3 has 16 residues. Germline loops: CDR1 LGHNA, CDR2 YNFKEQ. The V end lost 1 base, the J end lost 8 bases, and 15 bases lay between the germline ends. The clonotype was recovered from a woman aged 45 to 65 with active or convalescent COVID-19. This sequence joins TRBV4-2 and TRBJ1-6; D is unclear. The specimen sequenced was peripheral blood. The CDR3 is CASSQVMGFGDSPLHF. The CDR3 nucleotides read TGTGCCAGCAGCCAAGTGATGGGTTTCGGGGATTCACCCCTCCACTTT.